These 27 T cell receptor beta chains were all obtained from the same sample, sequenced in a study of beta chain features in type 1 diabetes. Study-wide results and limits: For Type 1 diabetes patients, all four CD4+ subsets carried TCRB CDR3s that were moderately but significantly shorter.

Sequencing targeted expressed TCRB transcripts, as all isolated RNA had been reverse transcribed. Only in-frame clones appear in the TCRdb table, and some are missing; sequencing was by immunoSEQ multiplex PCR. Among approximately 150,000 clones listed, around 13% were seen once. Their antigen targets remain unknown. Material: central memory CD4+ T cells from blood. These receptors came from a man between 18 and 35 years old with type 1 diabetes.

CDR3 in amino acids: CASSLAGHPDEKLFF. The CDR3 coding sequence is TGCGCCAGCAGCTTGGCAGGACATCCAGATGAAAAACTGTTTTTT. The chain recombines TRBV5-1 with TRBJ1-4; perhaps TRBD1 as D (5 bases). V lost 0 bases and J lost 6, with 12 bases in between. This CDR3 is 15 amino acids long. Germline V gene data show CDR1 as SGHRS and CDR2 as YFSETQ. The entire variable domain, with the rest obtained from reference TRBV5-1 and TRBJ1-4, is as follows: KAGVTQTPRYLIKTRGQQVTLSCSPISGHRSVSWYQQTPGQGLQFLFEYFSETQRNKGNFPGRFSGRQFSNSRSEMNVSTLELGDSALYLCASSLAGHPDEKLFFGSGTQLSVL.

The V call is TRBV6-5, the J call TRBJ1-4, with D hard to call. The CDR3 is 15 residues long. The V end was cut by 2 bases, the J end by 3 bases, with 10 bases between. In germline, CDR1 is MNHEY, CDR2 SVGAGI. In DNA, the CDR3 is TGTGCCAGCAGTTACGGTGGGCGAGCTAATGAAAAACTGTTTTTT. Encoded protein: CASSYGGRANEKLFF.

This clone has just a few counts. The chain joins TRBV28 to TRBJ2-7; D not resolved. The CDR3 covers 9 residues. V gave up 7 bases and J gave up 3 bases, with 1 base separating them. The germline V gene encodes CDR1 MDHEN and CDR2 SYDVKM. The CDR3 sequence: CASIYEQYF. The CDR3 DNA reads TGTGCCAGCATCTACGAGCAGTACTTC.

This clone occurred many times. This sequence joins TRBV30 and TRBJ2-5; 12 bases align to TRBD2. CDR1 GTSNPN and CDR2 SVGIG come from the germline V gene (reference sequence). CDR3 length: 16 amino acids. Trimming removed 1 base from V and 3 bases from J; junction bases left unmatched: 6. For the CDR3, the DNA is TGTGCCTGGAGTGGACAAGGACTAGCGGGGAAAGAGACCCAGTACTTC. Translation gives CAWSGQGLAGKETQYF.

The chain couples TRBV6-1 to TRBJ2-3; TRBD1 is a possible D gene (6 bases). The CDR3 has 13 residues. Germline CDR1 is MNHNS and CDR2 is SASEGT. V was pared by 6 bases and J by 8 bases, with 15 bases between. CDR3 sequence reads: CASRQTGPSTQYF. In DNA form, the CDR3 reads TGTGCCAGCAGACAGACAGGTCCAAGTACGCAGTATTTT.

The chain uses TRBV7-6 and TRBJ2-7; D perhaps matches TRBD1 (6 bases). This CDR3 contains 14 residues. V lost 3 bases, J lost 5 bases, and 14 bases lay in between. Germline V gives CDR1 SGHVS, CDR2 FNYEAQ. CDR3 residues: CASSFAQGTNEQYF. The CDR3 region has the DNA TGTGCCAGCAGCTTCGCACAGGGTACCAACGAGCAGTACTTC.

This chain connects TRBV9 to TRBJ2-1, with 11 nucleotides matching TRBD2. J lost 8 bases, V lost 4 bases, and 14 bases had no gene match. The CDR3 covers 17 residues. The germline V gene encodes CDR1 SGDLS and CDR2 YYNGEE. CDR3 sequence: CASSPEGSGGAQDEQFF. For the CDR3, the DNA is TGTGCCAGCAGCCCAGAGGGTAGCGGGGGGGCTCAGGATGAGCAGTTCTTC.

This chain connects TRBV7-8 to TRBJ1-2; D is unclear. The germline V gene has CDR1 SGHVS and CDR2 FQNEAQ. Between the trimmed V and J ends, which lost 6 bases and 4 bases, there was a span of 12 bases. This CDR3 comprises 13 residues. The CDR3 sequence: CASSSDRFYGYTF. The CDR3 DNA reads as TGTGCCAGCAGTTCGGACCGATTCTATGGCTACACCTTC.

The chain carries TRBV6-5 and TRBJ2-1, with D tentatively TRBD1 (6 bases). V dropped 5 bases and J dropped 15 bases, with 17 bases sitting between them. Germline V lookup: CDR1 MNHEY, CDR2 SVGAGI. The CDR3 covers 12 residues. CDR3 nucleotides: TGTGCCAGCAGTGAAGGGAACTACAGGGCGTTCTTC. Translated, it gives CASSEGNYRAFF.

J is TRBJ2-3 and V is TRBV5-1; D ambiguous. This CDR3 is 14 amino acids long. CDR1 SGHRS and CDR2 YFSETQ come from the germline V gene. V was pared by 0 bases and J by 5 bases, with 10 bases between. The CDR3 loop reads CASSLARVEDTQYF. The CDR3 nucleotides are TGCGCCAGCAGCTTGGCCCGGGTTGAAGATACGCAGTATTTT.

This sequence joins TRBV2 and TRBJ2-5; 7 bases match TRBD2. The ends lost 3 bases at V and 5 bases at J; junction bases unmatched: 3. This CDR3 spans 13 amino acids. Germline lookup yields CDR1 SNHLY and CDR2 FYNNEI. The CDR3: CASSDLGGETQYF. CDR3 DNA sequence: TGTGCCAGCAGTGACCTGGGAGGGGAGACCCAGTACTTC.

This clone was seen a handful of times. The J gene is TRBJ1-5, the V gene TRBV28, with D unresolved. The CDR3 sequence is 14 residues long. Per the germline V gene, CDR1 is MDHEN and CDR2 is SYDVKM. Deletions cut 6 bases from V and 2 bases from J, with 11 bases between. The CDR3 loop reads CASRLQWGNQPQHF. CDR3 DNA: TGTGCCAGCAGGCTACAGTGGGGCAATCAGCCCCAGCATTTT. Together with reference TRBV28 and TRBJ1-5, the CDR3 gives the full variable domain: DVKVTQSSRYLVKRTGEKVFLECVQDMDHENMFWYRQDPGLGLRLIYFSYDVKMKEKGDIPEGYSVSREKKERFSLILESASTNQTSMYLCASRLQWGNQPQHFGDGTRLSIL.

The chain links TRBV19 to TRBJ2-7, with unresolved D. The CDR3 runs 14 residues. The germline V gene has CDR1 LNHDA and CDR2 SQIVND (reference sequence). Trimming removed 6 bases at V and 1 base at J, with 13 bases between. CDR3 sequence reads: CASRVDFGSYEQYF. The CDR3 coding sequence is TGTGCCAGTAGAGTCGATTTTGGATCCTACGAGCAGTACTTC.

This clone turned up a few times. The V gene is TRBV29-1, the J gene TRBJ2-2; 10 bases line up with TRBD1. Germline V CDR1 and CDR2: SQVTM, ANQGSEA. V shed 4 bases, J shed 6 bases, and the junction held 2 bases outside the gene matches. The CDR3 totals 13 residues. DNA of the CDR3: TGCAGCGTTGGACAGGGGGCCGCCGGGGAGCTGTTTTTT. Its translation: CSVGQGAAGELFF.

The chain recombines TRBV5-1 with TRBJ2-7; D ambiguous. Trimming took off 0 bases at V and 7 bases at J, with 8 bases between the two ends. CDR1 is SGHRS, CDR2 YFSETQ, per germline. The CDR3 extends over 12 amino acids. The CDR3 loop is CASSLEAGEQYF. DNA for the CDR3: TGCGCCAGCAGCTTGGAAGCTGGTGAGCAGTACTTC.

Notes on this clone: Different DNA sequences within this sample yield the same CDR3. CDR3 loop: CASRGLGVTDTQYF. For the CDR3, the DNA is TGTGCCAGCAGAGGACTAGGGGTCACAGATACGCAGTATTTT. V gene TRBV7-2 combines with J gene TRBJ2-3; 7 bases fit TRBD2. J lost 2 bases, V lost 6 bases, and 5 bases had no gene match. The germline V gene encodes CDR1 SGHTA and CDR2 FQGNSA. The CDR3 totals 14 residues.

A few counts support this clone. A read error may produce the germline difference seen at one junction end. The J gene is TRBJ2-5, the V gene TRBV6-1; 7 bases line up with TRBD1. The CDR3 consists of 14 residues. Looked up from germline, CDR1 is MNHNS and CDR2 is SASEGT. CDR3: CASLRDSLQGTQYF. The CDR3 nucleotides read TGTGCCAGCCTTAGGGACAGCCTTCAAGGGACCCAGTACTTC.

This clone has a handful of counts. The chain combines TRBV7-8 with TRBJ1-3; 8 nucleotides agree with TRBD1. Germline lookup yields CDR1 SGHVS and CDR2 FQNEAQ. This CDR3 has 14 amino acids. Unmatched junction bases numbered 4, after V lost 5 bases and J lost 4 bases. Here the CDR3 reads CASSPWTGGNTIYF. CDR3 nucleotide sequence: TGTGCCAGCAGCCCTTGGACAGGGGGAAACACCATATATTTT.

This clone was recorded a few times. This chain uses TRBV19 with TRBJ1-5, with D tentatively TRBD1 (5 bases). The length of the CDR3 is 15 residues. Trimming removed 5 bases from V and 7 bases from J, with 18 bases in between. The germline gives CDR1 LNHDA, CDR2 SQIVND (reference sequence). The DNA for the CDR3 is TGTGCCAGTAGTGGCGGGGCAACAGCAGTGCAGCCCCAGCATTTT. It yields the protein CASSGGATAVQPQHF. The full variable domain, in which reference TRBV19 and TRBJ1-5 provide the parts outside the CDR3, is DGGITQSPKYLFRKEGQNVTLSCEQNLNHDAMYWYRQDPGQGLRLIYYSQIVNDFQKGDIAEGYSVSREKKESFPLTVTSAQKNPTAFYLCASSGGATAVQPQHFGDGTRLSIL.

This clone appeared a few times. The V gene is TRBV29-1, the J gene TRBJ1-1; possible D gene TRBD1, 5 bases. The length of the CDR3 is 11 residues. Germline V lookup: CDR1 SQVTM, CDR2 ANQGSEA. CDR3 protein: CTPDRGAEAFF. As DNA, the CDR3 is TGCACCCCGGACCGGGGGGCTGAAGCTTTCTTT.

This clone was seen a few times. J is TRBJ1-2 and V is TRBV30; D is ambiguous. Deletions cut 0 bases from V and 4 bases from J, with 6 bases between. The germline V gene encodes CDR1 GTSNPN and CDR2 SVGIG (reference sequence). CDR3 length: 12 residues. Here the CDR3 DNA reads TGTGCCTGGAGTGTTTGGGGCTATGGCTACACCTTC. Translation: CAWSVWGYGYTF.

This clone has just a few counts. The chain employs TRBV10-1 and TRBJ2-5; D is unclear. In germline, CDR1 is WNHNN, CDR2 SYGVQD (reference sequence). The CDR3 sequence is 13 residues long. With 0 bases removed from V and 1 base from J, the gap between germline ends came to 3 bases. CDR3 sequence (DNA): TGCGCCAGCAGTGAGTCCCTCCAAGAGACCCAGTACTTC. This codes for CASSESLQETQYF.

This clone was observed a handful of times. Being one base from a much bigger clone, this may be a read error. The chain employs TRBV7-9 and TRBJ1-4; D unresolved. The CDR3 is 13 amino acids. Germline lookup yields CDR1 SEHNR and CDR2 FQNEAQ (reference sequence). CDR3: CAGSFTANEKLFF. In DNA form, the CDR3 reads TGTGCCGGCAGCTTTACGGCTAATGAAAAACTGTTTTTT.

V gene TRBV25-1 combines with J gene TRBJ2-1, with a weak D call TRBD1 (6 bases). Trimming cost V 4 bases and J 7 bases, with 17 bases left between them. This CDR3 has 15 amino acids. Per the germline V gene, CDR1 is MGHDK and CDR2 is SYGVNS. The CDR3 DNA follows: TGTGCCAGCAGTGCACAGGGCTTGACGGGAAATGAGCAGTTCTTC. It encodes CASSAQGLTGNEQFF.

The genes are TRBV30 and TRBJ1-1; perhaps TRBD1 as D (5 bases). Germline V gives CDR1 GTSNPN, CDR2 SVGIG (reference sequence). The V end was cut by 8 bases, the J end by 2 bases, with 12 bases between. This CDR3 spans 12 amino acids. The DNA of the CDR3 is TGTGCCCGCTCGGACACCAACACTGAAGCTTTCTTT. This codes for CARSDTNTEAFF.

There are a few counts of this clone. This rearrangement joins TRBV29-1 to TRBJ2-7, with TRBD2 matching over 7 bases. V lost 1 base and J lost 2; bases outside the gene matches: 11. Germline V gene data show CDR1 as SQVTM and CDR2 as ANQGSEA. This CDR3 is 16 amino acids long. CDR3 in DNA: TGCAGCGTTGAAGCCAGGTCTGGGCGGGAGCCCTACGAGCAGTACTTC. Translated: CSVEARSGREPYEQYF.

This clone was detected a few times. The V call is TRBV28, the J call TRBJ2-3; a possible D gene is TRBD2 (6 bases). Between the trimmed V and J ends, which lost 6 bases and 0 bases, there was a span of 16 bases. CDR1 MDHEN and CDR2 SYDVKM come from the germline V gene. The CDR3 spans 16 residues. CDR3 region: CASRPRGWASTDTQYF. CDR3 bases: TGTGCCAGCAGGCCTCGGGGGTGGGCCAGCACAGATACGCAGTATTTT.